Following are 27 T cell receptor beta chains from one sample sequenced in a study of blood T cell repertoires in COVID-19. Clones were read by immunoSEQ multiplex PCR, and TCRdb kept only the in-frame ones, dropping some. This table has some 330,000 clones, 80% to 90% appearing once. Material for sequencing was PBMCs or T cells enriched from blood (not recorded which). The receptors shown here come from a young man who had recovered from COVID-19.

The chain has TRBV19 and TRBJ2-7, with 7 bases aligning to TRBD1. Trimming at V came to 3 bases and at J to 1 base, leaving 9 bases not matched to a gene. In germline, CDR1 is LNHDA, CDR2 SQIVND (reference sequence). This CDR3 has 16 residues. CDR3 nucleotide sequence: TGTGCCAGTAGTATTTCGGCCAGGGGGATTTCCTACGAGCAGTACTTC. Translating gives CASSISARGISYEQYF.

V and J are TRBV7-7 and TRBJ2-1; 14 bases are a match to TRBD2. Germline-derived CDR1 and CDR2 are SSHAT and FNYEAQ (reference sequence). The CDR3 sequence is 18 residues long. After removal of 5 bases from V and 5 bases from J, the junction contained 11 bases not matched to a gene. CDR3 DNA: TGTGCCAGCAGCACGGGACTAGCGGGGGCGACTTCACACAATGAGCAGTTCTTC. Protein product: CASSTGLAGATSHNEQFF.

The CDR3 reads CASSLHPGQPVNSGYTF. DNA of the CDR3: TGTGCCAGCAGCTTGCATCCGGGACAGCCGGTAAATAGCGGCTACACCTTC. The V and J genes are TRBV7-6 and TRBJ1-2; 7 bases agree with TRBD1. CDR1 and CDR2 (germline): SGHVS, FNYEAQ. The CDR3 runs to 17 residues. Trimming removed 3 bases from V and 8 bases from J; junction bases left unmatched: 18.

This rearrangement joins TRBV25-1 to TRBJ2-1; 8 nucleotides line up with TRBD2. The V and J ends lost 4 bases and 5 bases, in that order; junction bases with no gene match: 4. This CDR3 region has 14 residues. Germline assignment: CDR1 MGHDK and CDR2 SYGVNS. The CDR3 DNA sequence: TGTGCCAGCAGTGTGACTAGCGAGGACAATGAGCAGTTCTTC. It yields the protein CASSVTSEDNEQFF. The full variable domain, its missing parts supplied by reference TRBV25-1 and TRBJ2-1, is EADIYQTPRYLVIGTGKKITLECSQTMGHDKMYWYQQDPGMELHLIHYSYGVNSTEKGDLSSESTVSRIRTEHFPLTLESARPSHTSQYLCASSVTSEDNEQFFGPGTRLTVL.

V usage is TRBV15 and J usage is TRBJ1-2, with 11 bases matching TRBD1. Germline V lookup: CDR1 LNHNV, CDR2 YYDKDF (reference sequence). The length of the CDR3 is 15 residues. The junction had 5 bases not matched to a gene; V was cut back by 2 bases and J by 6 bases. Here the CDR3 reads CATSRSRDRGNGYTF. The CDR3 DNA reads TGTGCCACCAGCAGATCCAGGGACAGGGGGAATGGCTACACCTTC. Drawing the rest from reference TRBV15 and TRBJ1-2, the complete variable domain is DAMVIQNPRYQVTQFGKPVTLSCSQTLNHNVMYWYQQKSSQAPKLLFHYYDKDFNNEADTPDNFQSRRPNTSFCFLDIRSPGLGDTAMYLCATSRSRDRGNGYTFGSGTRLTVV.

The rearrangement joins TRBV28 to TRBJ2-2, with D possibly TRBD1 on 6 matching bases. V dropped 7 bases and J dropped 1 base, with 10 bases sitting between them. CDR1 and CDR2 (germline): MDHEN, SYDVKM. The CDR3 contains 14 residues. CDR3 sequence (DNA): TGTGCCAGCACGGACAGCGGGAACACCGGGGAGCTGTTTTTT. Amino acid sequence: CASTDSGNTGELFF. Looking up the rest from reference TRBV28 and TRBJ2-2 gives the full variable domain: DVKVTQSSRYLVKRTGEKVFLECVQDMDHENMFWYRQDPGLGLRLIYFSYDVKMKEKGDIPEGYSVSREKKERFSLILESASTNQTSMYLCASTDSGNTGELFFGEGSRLTVL.

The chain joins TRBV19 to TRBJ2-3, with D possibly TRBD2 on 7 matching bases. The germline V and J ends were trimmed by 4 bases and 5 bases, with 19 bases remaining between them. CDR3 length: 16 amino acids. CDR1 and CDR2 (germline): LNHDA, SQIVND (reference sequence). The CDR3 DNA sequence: TGTGCCAGTAGTACCCTGGGAAGGGGGGAGGGAGATACGCAGTATTTT. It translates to CASSTLGRGEGDTQYF.

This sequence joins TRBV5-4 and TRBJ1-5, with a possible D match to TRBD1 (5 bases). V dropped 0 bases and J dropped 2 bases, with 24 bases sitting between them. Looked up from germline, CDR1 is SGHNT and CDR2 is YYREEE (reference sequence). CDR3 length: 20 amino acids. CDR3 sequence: CASSLDASGPEGNGNQPQHF. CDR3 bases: TGTGCCAGCAGCTTGGATGCATCCGGGCCGGAGGGGAATGGCAATCAGCCCCAGCATTTT.

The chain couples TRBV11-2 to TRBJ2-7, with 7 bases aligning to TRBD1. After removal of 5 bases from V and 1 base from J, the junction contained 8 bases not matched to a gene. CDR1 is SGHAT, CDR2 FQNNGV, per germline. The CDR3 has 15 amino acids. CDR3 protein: CASSPIQGFSYEQYF. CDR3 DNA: TGTGCCAGCAGCCCAATACAGGGGTTTTCCTACGAGCAGTACTTC.

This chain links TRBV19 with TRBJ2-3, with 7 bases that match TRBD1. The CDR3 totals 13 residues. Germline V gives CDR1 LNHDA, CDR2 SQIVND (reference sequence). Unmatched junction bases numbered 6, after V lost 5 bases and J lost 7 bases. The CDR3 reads CASSQRTGNTQYF. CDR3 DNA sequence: TGTGCCAGTAGTCAAAGGACAGGAAATACGCAGTATTTT.

CDR3 DNA sequence: TGTGCCAGCTCACCTGAGGGACAGGGGAGTGGCTACACCTTC. It is translated as CASSPEGQGSGYTF. The rearrangement links TRBV18 to TRBJ1-2; 10 bases align to TRBD1. With 3 bases clipped from V and 7 bases from J, the junction kept 5 bases outside the gene matches. Germline lookup yields CDR1 KGHSH and CDR2 LQKENI. The CDR3 extends over 14 amino acids.

The DNA of the CDR3 is TGTGCCAGCGGACAGGGTCCCCACGAGCAGTACTTC. Translating gives CASGQGPHEQYF. The V and J genes are TRBV5-4 and TRBJ2-7; 8 bases agree with TRBD1. Per germline, CDR1 SGHNT and CDR2 YYREEE (reference sequence). The CDR3 contains 12 residues. V was pared by 7 bases and J by 5 bases, with 5 bases of the junction left unmatched.

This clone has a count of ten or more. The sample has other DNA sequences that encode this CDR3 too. CDR3 nucleotide sequence: TGTGCCTGGAGTGTAAACAGCTACGAGCAGTACTTC. It translates to CAWSVNSYEQYF. The V call is TRBV30, the J call TRBJ2-7; no clear D gene. The CDR3 sequence is 12 residues long. V lost 0 bases and J 3 bases, leaving 6 bases between the germline ends. Germline CDR1 is GTSNPN and CDR2 is SVGIG (reference sequence).

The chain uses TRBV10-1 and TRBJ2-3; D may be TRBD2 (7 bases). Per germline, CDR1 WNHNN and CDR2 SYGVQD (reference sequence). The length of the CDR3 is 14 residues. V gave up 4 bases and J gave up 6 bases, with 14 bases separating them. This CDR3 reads CASSGTAGIDTQYF. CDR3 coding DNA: TGCGCCAGCAGTGGGACAGCGGGGATCGATACGCAGTATTTT.

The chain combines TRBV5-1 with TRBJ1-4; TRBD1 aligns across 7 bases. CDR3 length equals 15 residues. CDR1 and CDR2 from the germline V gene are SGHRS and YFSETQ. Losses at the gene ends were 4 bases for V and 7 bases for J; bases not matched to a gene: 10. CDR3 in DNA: TGCGCCAGCAGCCGGTTGACAGGGACGGGTGAAAAACTGTTTTTT. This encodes CASSRLTGTGEKLFF.

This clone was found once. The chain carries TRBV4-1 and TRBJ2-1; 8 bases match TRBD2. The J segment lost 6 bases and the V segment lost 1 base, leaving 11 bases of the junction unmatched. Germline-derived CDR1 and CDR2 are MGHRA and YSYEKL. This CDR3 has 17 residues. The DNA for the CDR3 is TGCGCCAGCAGCCAAGCAGCGGGGGCCCGCAACGGCAATGAGCAGTTCTTC. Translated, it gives CASSQAAGARNGNEQFF.

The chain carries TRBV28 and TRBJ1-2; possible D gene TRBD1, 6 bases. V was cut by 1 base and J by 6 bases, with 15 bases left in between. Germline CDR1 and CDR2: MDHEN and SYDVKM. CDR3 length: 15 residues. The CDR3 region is CASSLSTGRWDGYTF. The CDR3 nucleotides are TGTGCCAGCAGTTTATCAACAGGGAGATGGGATGGCTACACCTTC.

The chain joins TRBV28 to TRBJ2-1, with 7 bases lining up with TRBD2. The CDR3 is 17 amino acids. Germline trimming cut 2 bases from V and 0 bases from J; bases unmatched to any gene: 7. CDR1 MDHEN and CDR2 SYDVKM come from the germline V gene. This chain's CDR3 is CASSLRPAGSSYNEQFF. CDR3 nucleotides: TGTGCCAGCAGTTTACGGCCAGCGGGGAGCTCCTACAATGAGCAGTTCTTC.

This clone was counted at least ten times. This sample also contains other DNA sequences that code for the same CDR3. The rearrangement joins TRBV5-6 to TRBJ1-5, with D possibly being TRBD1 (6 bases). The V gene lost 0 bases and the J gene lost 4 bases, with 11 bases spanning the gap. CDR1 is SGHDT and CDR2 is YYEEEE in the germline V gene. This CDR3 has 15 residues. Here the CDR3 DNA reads TGTGCCAGCAGCTTGGGGGCCCAGGGGAATCAGCCCCAGCATTTT. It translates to CASSLGAQGNQPQHF.

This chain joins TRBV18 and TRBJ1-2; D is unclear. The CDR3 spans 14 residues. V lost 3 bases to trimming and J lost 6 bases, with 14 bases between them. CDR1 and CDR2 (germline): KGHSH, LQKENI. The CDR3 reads CASSPQSGENGYTF. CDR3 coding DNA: TGTGCCAGCTCACCTCAATCCGGGGAGAATGGCTACACCTTC.

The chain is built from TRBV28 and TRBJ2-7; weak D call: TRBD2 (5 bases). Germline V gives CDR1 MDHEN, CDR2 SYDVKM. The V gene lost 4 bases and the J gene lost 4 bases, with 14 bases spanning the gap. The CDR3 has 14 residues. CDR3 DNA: TGTGCCAGCAGTTCGACCGGGTCGGGGTACGAGCAGTACTTC. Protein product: CASSSTGSGYEQYF.

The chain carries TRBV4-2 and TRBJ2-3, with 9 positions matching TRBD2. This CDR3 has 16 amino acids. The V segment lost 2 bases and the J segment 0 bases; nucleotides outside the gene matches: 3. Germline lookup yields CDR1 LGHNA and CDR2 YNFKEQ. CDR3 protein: CASSQSSGGSTDTQYF. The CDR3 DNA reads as TGTGCCAGCAGCCAAAGTAGCGGGGGTAGCACAGATACGCAGTATTTT.

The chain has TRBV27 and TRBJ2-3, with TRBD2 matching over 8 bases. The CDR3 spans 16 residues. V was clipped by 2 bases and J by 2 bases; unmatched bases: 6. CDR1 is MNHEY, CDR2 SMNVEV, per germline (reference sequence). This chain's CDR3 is CASSLAGGSYTDTQYF. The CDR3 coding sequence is TGTGCCAGCAGTTTAGCGGGGGGCTCATACACAGATACGCAGTATTTT.

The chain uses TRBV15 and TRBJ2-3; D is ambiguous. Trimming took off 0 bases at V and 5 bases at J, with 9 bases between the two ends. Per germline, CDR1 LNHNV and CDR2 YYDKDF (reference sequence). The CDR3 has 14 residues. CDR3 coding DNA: TGTGCCACCAGCAGAGATATGGCTGTAGATACGCAGTATTTT. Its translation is CATSRDMAVDTQYF. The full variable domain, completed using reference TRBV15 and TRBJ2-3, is DAMVIQNPRYQVTQFGKPVTLSCSQTLNHNVMYWYQQKSSQAPKLLFHYYDKDFNNEADTPDNFQSRRPNTSFCFLDIRSPGLGDTAMYLCATSRDMAVDTQYFGPGTRLTVL.

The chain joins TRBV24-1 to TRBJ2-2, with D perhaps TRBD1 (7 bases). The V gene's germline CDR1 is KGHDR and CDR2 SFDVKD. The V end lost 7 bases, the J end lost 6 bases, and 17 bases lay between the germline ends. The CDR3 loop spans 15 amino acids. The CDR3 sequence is CATRETDRDSGELFF. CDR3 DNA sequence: TGTGCCACCAGAGAGACTGACAGGGACTCCGGGGAGCTGTTTTTT.

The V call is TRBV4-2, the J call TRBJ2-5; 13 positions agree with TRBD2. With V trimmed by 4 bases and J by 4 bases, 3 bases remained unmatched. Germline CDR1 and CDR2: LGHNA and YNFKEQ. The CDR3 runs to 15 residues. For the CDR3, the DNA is TGTGCCAGCAGCCCAGGACTAGCGGGGGTAGAGACCCAGTACTTC. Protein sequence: CASSPGLAGVETQYF.

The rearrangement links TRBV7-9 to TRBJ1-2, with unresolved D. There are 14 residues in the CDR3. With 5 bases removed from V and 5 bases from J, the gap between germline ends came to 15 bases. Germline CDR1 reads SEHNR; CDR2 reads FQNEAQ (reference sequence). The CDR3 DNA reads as TGTGCCAGCAGCCGCCGGGAGCCCAGTTATGGCTACACCTTC. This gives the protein CASSRREPSYGYTF.